Listed below are T cell receptor beta chains from one sample, sequenced in a study of PD-1 blockade in classical Hodgkin lymphoma. Clones were read by immunoSEQ multiplex PCR, and TCRdb kept only the in-frame ones, dropping some. The sample lists fewer than 50,000 clones, roughly 86% occurring once. The specimen comprised peripheral blood mononuclear cells (PBMCs), sampled at baseline. The source is a human donor with classical Hodgkin lymphoma. CDR3s include the opening cysteine and the closing phenylalanine or tryptophan. The D gene is left open where the match is weak. Some rows mark clone size as missing; the rest say once, few, many or name a class of expanded clone.

NA,TRBV4-2,TRBD2,TRBJ2-3,TGTGCCAGCAGCCAAGATGTTAGCGGGGCCACAGATACGCAGTATTTT,CASSQDVSGATDTQYF
once,TRBV6-6,TRBD1,TRBJ1-4,TGTGCCAGCAGGAAGACAGGGGCTAATGAAAAACTGTTTTTT,CASRKTGANEKLFF
once,TRBV6-1,TRBD1,TRBJ2-7,TGTGCCAGCAGTGAAATGGGTTGGAGACAGGGGCCCTACGAGCAGTACTTC,CASSEMGWRQGPYEQYF
NA,TRBV6-1,TRBD1,TRBJ1-5,TGTGCCAGCAGTGAGGACAGGGGGGGCTTATCTAGCAATCAGCCCCAGCATTTT,CASSEDRGGLSSNQPQHF
NA,TRBV7-8,TRBD1,TRBJ1-5,TGTGCCAGCAGCCGACAGGGACGGAGCAATCAGCCCCAGCATTTT,CASSRQGRSNQPQHF
NA,TRBV2,NA,TRBJ2-3,TGTGCCAGCAGTACCCAAGACAGCACAGATACGCAGTATTTT,CASSTQDSTDTQYF
few,TRBV10-3,NA,TRBJ1-2,TGTGCCATCAGTGAGTCGGTAGGGAATGGCTACACCTTC,CAISESVGNGYTF
NA,TRBV7-2,TRBD2,TRBJ2-3,TGTGCCAGCAGCTCTAGCGGGGGGGCTGGGAGAGATACGCAGTATTTT,CASSSSGGAGRDTQYF
NA,TRBV5-1,NA,TRBJ2-7,TGCGCCAGCAGCTTAAGGGTGGCCGCCTACGAGCAGTACTTC,CASSLRVAAYEQYF
NA,TRBV18,TRBD2,TRBJ2-3,TGTGCCAGCTCACAGAGGACTAGCGGGATGATAAGCACAGATACGCAGTATTTT,CASSQRTSGMISTDTQYF
NA,TRBV11-2,NA,TRBJ2-5,TGTGCCAGCAGCTTAGTCAGGGGAGAGACCCAGTACTTC,CASSLVRGETQYF
NA,TRBV27,NA,TRBJ2-7,TGTGCCAGCAGACCCACAGGGTCCTTTTACGAGCAGTACTTC,CASRPTGSFYEQYF
NA,TRBV4-1,NA,TRBJ1-4,TGCGCCAGCAGCCAAGAAGCGTGGTCTAATGAAAAACTGTTTTTT,CASSQEAWSNEKLFF
NA,TRBV10-3,TRBD2,TRBJ2-7,TGTGCCATCAGTGAGCCCGCTAGCGGAAGTCCCCTCGAGCAGTACTTC,CAISEPASGSPLEQYF
NA,TRBV18,NA,TRBJ1-2,TGTGCCAGCTCACCCGAATTGACGAGAACTGGTGGCTACACCTTC,CASSPELTRTGGYTF
NA,TRBV4-2,NA,TRBJ2-7,TGTGCCAGCAGCCAAGCCCTCCGATCCTACGAGCAGTACTTC,CASSQALRSYEQYF
NA,TRBV19,NA,TRBJ1-1,TGTGCCAGTAGTGTCGGGGGGGGCACTGAAGCTTTCTTT,CASSVGGGTEAFF
NA,TRBV19,NA,TRBJ1-5,TGTGCCAGTAGTACGGGAACAGAAACGCAGCCCCAGCATTTT,CASSTGTETQPQHF
NA,TRBV19,NA,TRBJ2-7,TGTGCCAGTAGAGACCTCGGTGGGCCTCCCTCCTACGAGCAGTACTTC,CASRDLGGPPSYEQYF
NA,TRBV7-8,NA,TRBJ2-5,TGTGCCAGCAGCCCCCGGGTCACCGGGGAGACCCAGTACTTC,CASSPRVTGETQYF
NA,TRBV27,TRBD2,TRBJ2-7,TGTGCCAGCACCTTGACTAGCGGGATCGGCGAGCAGTACTTC,CASTLTSGIGEQYF
NA,TRBV9,NA,TRBJ1-1,TGTGCCAGCAGCGTAGATGGTTACACTGAAGCTTTCTTT,CASSVDGYTEAFF
NA,TRBV6-1,NA,TRBJ2-7,TGTGCCAGCAGGGAGGGGCACTCCTACGAGCAGTACTTC,CASREGHSYEQYF
NA,TRBV2,TRBD1,TRBJ1-4,TGTGCCAGCAGTGGGACAGGGGTGGCTGAAAAACTGTTTTTT,CASSGTGVAEKLFF
NA,TRBV6-1,NA,TRBJ2-1,TGTGCCAGCAGTGAATCGACAGTCTTGTATGAGCAGTTCTTC,CASSESTVLYEQFF
NA,TRBV27,TRBD1,TRBJ1-1,TGTGCCAGCAGTTTAAACAGGGGGATGAACACTGAAGCTTTCTTT,CASSLNRGMNTEAFF
NA,TRBV18,NA,TRBJ2-7,TGTGCCAGCTCACCGGACAACTACGAGCAGTACTTC,CASSPDNYEQYF
NA,TRBV6-1,NA,TRBJ1-5,TGTGCCAGCAGTGAAAGTCGCAGATCAGCCCAGCATTTT,CASSESRRSAQHF
NA,TRBV4-1,TRBD2,TRBJ2-5,TGCGCCAGCAGCCTCGGCGGGACTAAGCGGGACGGGACCCAGTACTTC,CASSLGGTKRDGTQYF
NA,TRBV7-2,TRBD2,TRBJ2-7,TGTGCCAGCAGCCTACGAGCGGGGCTAAGCTCCTACGAGCAGTACTTC,CASSLRAGLSSYEQYF
NA,TRBV4-1,TRBD1,TRBJ1-1,TGCGCCAGCAGCCAAGATCGGGACAGGGGGAACACTGAAGCTTTCTTT,CASSQDRDRGNTEAFF
NA,TRBV7-9,NA,TRBJ1-2,TGTGCCAGCAGCTTAGAACAGGGCTTCAGTGGCTACACCTTC,CASSLEQGFSGYTF
NA,TRBV9,NA,TRBJ2-2,TGTGCCAGCAGCGTAGATGGGAGTAGCGCCGGGGAGCTGTTTTTT,CASSVDGSSAGELFF
NA,TRBV7-3,TRBD2,TRBJ2-2,TGTGCCAGCAGCACCGAAGGGACTAGCGGAAAGACCGGGGAGCTGTTTTTT,CASSTEGTSGKTGELFF
NA,TRBV20-1,NA,TRBJ2-5,TGCAGTGTTTACGTAGCAGAGACCCAGTACTTC,CSVYVAETQYF
NA,TRBV19,NA,TRBJ1-1,TGTGCCAGTAGTATATGGGGCCAGAACACTGAAGCTTTCTTT,CASSIWGQNTEAFF
NA,TRBV9,NA,TRBJ2-2,TGTGCCAGCAGCTCATCAGGGACCGGGGAGCTGTTTTTT,CASSSSGTGELFF
NA,TRBV7-2,NA,TRBJ2-1,TGTGCCAGCAGGCGGGCGAATGAGCAGTTCTTC,CASRRANEQFF
NA,TRBV9,NA,TRBJ2-3,TGTGCCAGCAGCGTAGTGTCAGGAGCTAGCACAGATACGCAGTATTTT,CASSVVSGASTDTQYF
once,TRBV28,NA,TRBJ2-7,TGTGCCAGCAGGCCGGGAGCCCTAAGCTCCTACGAGCAGTACTTC,CASRPGALSSYEQYF
NA,TRBV5-4,NA,TRBJ1-3,TGTGCCAGCAGCTTGGCGGGGACCGTCAGCTCTGGAAACACCATATATTTT,CASSLAGTVSSGNTIYF
NA,TRBV6-5,TRBD2,TRBJ2-3,TGTGCCAGCAGTTACGGGGGGGTGTCAGATACGCAGTATTTT,CASSYGGVSDTQYF
NA,TRBV5-8,TRBD1,TRBJ1-2,TGTGCCAGCAGCATCCTAGGGACAGGGCTAGGCTACACCTTC,CASSILGTGLGYTF
NA,TRBV5-6,NA,TRBJ1-2,TGTGCCAGCAGCTCCAGGAACAGGGTTTTTGGCTACACCTTC,CASSSRNRVFGYTF
NA,TRBV4-1,TRBD2,TRBJ2-7,TGCGCCAGCAGCCAGCTAACTAGCGCCACCTACGAGCAGTACTTC,CASSQLTSATYEQYF
NA,TRBV19,NA,TRBJ1-1,TGTGCCAGTAGTATTCCACACATGAACACTGAAGCTTTCTTT,CASSIPHMNTEAFF
NA,TRBV28,TRBD2,TRBJ2-1,TGTGCCAGCAGTTTGACCTGGACTAGCGGGTACAATGAGCAGTTCTTC,CASSLTWTSGYNEQFF
NA,TRBV18,NA,TRBJ1-4,TGTGCCAGCTCACCACCGGGGTTGGGGGCTAATGAAAAACTGTTTTTT,CASSPPGLGANEKLFF
NA,TRBV9,TRBD1,TRBJ2-7,TGTGCCAGCAGCGTCGGACAGGGGGTTTCCTACGAGCAGTACTTC,CASSVGQGVSYEQYF
once,TRBV7-6,TRBD2,TRBJ2-7,TGTGCCAGCAGCTTGGGGGCACTAGCGGGGGCCTCCTACGAGCAGTACTTC,CASSLGALAGASYEQYF
NA,TRBV5-1,NA,TRBJ1-1,TGCGCCAGCAGCCCGGGACACGTGAACACTGAAGCTTTCTTT,CASSPGHVNTEAFF
NA,TRBV9,NA,TRBJ2-7,TGTGCCAGCAGCGTAGGAGGCGGATTCTCCTACGAGCAGTACTTC,CASSVGGGFSYEQYF
NA,TRBV28,NA,TRBJ1-2,TGTGCCAGCAGTTTATTGGCAGACTATGGCTACACCTTC,CASSLLADYGYTF
NA,TRBV7-3,NA,TRBJ2-3,TGTGCCAGCAGCCCCTCGGGCGGCGGTACGCAGTATTTT,CASSPSGGGTQYF
NA,TRBV5-4,NA,TRBJ2-7,TGTGCCAGCAGCCAGATTTCCTCCTACGAGCAGTACTTC,CASSQISSYEQYF